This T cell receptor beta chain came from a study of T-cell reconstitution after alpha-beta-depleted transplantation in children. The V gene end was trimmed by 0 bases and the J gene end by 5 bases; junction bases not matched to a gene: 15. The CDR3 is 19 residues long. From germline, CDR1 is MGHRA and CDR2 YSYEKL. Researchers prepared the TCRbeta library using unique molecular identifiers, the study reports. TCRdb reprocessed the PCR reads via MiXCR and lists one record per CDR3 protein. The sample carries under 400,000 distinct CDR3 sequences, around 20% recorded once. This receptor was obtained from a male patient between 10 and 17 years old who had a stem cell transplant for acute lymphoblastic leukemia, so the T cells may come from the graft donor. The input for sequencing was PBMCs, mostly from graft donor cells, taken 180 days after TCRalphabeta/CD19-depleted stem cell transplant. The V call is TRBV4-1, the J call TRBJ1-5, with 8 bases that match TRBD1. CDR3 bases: TGCGCCAGCAGCCAAGATGGGCATCCCGGACAGGGCCAAGATCAGCCCCAGCATTTT. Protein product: CASSQDGHPGQGQDQPQHF.